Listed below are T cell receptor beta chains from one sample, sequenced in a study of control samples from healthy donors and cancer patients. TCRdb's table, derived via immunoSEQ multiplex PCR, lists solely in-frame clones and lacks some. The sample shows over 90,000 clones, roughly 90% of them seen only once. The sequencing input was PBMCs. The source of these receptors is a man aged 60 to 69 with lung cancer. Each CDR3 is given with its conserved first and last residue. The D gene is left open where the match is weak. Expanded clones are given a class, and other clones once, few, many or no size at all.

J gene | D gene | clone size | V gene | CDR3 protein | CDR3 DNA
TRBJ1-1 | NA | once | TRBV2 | CAGEWGGDTEAFF | TGTGCCGGAGAGTGGGGAGGCGACACTGAAGCTTTCTTT
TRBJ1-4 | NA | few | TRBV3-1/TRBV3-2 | CASSQDLGMGLGEKLFF | TGTGCCAGCAGCCAAGATCTGGGAATGGGGCTCGGAGAAAAACTGTTTTTT
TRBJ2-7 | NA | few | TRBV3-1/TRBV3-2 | CASSQDGAYEQYF | TGTGCCAGCAGCCAAGACGGAGCGTACGAGCAGTACTTC
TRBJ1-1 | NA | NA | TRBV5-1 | CASSLGGGTEAFF | TGCGCCAGCAGCTTGGGAGGAGGGACTGAAGCTTTCTTT
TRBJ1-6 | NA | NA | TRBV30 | CAWRTKGGLNNSPLHF | TGTGCCTGGAGAACAAAAGGGGGTTTAAATAATTCACCCCTCCACTTT
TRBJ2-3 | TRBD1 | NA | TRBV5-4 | CASNHYHRGDTQYF | TGTGCCAGCAACCACTACCACAGGGGAGATACGCAGTATTTT
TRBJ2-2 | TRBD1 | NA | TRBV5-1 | CASSLAQGAAGELFF | TGCGCCAGCAGCTTGGCTCAGGGGGCTGCCGGGGAGCTGTTTTTT
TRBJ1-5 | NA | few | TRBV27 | CASSLSDGNQPQHF | TGTGCCAGCAGTTTATCTGATGGCAATCAGCCCCAGCATTTT
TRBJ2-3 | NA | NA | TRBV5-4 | CASSQPTRSTDTQYF | TGTGCCAGCAGCCAACCAACGAGGAGCACAGATACGCAGTATTTT
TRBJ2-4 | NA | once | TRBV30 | CAWTPGGAKNIQYF | TGTGCCTGGACCCCGGGCGGGGCCAAAAACATTCAGTACTTC
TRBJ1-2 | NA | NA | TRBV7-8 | CASSSARVGNYGYTF | TGTGCCAGCAGCTCCGCCAGGGTGGGGAACTATGGCTACACCTTC
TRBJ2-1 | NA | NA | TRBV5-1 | CASSLVIGGRITYNEQFF | TGCGCCAGCAGCTTGGTTATCGGGGGCCGCATAACCTACAATGAGCAGTTCTTC
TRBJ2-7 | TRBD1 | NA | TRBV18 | CASSPGTGDYEQYF | TGTGCCAGCTCACCCGGGACAGGGGACTACGAGCAGTACTTC
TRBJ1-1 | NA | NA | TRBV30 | CACTVSRGNTEAFF | TGTGCCTGTACCGTGAGTAGGGGGAACACTGAAGCTTTCTTT
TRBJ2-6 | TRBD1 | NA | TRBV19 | CASRGGQGATGANVLTF | TGTGCCAGTAGAGGGGGACAGGGCGCGACTGGGGCCAACGTCCTGACTTTC
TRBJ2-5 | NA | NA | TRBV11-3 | CASSFYASDPFRDQYF | TGTGCCAGCAGCTTCTACGCCAGTGATCCCTTTAGGGACCAGTACTTC
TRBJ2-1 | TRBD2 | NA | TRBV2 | CASSVGGGSHEQFF | TGTGCCAGCAGTGTGGGGGGGGGATCCCATGAGCAGTTCTTC
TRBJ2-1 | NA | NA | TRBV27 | CASSRNWNQQFF | TGTGCCAGCAGTCGGAATTGGAATCAGCAGTTCTTC
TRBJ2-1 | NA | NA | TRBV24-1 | CATSGVSSYNEQFF | TGTGCCACCAGTGGGGTTAGCTCCTACAATGAGCAGTTCTTC
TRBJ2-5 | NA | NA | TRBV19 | CASLGPTETQYF | TGTGCCAGTCTGGGCCCTACGGAGACCCAGTACTTC
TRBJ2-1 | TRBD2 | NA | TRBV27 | CASSLAGVSSNEQFF | TGTGCCAGCAGTTTAGCGGGGGTTTCATCCAATGAGCAGTTCTTC
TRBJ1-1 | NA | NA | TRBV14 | CASSQDPVYEAFF | TGTGCCAGCAGCCAAGACCCCGTATATGAAGCTTTCTTT
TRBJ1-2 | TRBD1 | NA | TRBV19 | CASTLGQNLNYGYTF | TGTGCCAGTACCCTGGGACAGAACCTTAACTATGGCTACACCTTC
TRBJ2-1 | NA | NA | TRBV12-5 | CASGLEPYNEQFF | TGTGCTAGTGGTTTGGAACCTTACAATGAGCAGTTCTTC
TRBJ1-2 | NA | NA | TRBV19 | CASTTNWAAYGYTF | TGTGCCAGTACTACAAACTGGGCAGCCTATGGCTACACCTTC
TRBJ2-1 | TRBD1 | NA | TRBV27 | CASTKEYGTGGYNEQFF | TGTGCCAGCACCAAAGAATACGGGACAGGAGGATACAATGAGCAGTTCTTC
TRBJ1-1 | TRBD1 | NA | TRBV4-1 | CASSQGQGGRNTEAFF | TGCGCCAGCAGCCAGGGACAGGGAGGAAGGAACACTGAAGCTTTCTTT
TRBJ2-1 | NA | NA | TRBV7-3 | CASSLVGDNEQFF | TGTGCCAGCAGCTTAGTCGGGGACAATGAGCAGTTCTTC
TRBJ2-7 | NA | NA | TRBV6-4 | CASSQPETASYEQYF | TGTGCCAGCAGCCAACCGGAGACTGCTTCCTACGAGCAGTACTTC
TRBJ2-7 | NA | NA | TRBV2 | CASSDQSVEQYF | TGTGCCAGCAGTGATCAGTCTGTCGAGCAGTACTTC
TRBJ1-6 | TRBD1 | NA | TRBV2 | CARKGTGAGNSPLHF | TGTGCCAGAAAGGGAACAGGGGCGGGTAATTCACCCCTCCACTTT
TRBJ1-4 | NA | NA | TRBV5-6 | CASSLIASSNEKLFF | TGTGCCAGCAGCTTGATCGCAAGCTCTAATGAAAAACTGTTTTTT
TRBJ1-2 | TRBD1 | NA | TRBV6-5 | CASSSLTGVGYTF | TGTGCCAGCAGTTCTTTGACAGGGGTTGGCTACACCTTC
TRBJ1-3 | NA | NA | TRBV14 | CASSLQWGSSGNTIYF | TGTGCCAGCAGCCTACAGTGGGGCAGCTCTGGAAACACCATATATTTT
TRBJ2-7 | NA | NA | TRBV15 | CATSGPIPGYEQYF | TGTGCCACCAGCGGTCCCATTCCTGGCTACGAGCAGTACTTC
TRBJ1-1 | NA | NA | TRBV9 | CASRALGGATEAFF | TGTGCCAGCAGGGCCTTAGGGGGTGCCACTGAAGCTTTCTTT
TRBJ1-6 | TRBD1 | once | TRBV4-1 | CASSPGQGDFVYNSPLHF | TGCGCCAGCAGCCCGGGACAGGGGGATTTTGTCTATAATTCACCCCTCCACTTT
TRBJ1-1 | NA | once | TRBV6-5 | CASSYKRGGETEAFF | TGTGCCAGCAGTTACAAGAGGGGGGGCGAAACTGAAGCTTTCTTT